This T cell receptor (beta chain) was observed in a study of blood T cell repertoires in COVID-19. The overall study: Spain, Italy and the United States supplied samples that represented acute and convalescent COVID-19.

Sequenced by immunoSEQ multiplex PCR; TCRdb stores in-frame clones only, minus some. This table has about 350,000 clones, about 90% appearing once. The germline V gene encodes CDR1 LNHDA and CDR2 SQIVND (reference sequence). V lost 6 bases to trimming and J lost 8 bases; unmatched junction nucleotides: 8. This CDR3 spans 14 amino acids. Input material: peripheral blood. The receptor's source is a woman between 45 and 60 years old with COVID-19, enrolled during active disease. The chain has TRBV19 and TRBJ2-1; TRBD2 agrees at 9 bases. The CDR3 DNA sequence: TGTGCCAGTAGGAGACTAGCGGAGATCCATGAGCAGTTCTTC. Amino acids: CASRRLAEIHEQFF.